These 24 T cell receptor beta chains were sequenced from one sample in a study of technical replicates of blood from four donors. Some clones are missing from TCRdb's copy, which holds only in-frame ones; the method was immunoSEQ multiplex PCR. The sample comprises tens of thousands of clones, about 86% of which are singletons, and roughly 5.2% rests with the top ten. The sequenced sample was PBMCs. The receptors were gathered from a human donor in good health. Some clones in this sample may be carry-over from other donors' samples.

The CDR3 is CASSLESTTNEKLFF. CDR3 bases: TGTGCCAGCAGCTTAGAGAGCACAACTAATGAAAAACTGTTTTTT. The V call is TRBV7-9, the J call TRBJ1-4; D gene ambiguous. The CDR3 extends over 15 amino acids. Germline assignment: CDR1 SEHNR and CDR2 FQNEAQ (reference sequence). V was cut by 1 base and J by 0 bases, with 6 bases left in between.

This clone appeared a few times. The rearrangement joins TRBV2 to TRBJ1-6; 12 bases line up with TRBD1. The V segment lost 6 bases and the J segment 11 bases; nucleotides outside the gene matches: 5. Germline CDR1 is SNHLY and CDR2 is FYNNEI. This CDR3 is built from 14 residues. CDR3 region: CASSPGQGATPLHF. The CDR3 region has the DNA TGTGCCAGCAGCCCGGGACAGGGGGCTACACCCCTCCACTTT.

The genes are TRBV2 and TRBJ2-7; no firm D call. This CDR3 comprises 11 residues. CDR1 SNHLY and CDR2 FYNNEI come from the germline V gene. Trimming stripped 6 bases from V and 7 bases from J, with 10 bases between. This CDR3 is CASSVMREQYF. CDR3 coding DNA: TGTGCCAGCAGCGTTATGAGAGAGCAGTACTTC.

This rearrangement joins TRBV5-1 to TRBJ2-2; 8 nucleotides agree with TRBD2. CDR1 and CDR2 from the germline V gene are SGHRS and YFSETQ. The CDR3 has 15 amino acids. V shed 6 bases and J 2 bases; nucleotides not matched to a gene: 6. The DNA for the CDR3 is TGCGCCAGCAACCTTGCGGGGGGAAACACCGGGGAGCTGTTTTTT. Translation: CASNLAGGNTGELFF.

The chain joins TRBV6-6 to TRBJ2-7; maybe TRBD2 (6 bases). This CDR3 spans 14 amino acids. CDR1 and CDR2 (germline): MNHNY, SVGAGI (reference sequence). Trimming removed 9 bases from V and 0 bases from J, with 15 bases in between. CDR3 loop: CASRLAESSYEQYF. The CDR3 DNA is TGTGCCAGTAGATTAGCGGAAAGCTCCTACGAGCAGTACTTC.

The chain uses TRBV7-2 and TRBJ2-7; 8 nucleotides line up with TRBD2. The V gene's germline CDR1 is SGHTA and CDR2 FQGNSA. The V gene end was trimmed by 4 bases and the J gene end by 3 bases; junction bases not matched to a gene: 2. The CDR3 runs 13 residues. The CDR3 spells CASSSGTSYEQYF. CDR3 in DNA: TGTGCCAGCAGCTCGGGGACTAGCTACGAGCAGTACTTC.

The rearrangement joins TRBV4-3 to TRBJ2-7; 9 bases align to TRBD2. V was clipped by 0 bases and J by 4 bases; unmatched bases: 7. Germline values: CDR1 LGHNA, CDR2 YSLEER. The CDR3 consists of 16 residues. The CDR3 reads CASSQDSSGGAYEQYF. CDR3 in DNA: TGCGCCAGCAGCCAAGACAGTAGCGGGGGAGCTTACGAGCAGTACTTC.

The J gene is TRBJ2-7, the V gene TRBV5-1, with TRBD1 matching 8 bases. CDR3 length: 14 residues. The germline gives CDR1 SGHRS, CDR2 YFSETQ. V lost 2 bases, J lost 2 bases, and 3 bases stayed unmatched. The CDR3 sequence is CASSFRTGPYEQYF. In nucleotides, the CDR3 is TGCGCCAGCAGCTTTAGGACAGGGCCCTACGAGCAGTACTTC.

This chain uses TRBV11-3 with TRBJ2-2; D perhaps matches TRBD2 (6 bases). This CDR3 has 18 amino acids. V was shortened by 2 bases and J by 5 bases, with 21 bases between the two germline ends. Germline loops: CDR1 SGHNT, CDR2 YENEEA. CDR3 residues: CASSLKFWRADRTGELFF. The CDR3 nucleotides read TGTGCCAGCAGCTTAAAATTCTGGAGGGCCGATAGGACCGGGGAGCTGTTTTTT.

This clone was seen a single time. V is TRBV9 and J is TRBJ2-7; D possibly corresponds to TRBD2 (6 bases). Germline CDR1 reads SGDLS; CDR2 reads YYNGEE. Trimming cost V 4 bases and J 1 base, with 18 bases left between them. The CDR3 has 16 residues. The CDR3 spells CASSSNRDSSSYEQYF. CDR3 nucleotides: TGTGCCAGCAGCTCAAACCGGGACTCCTCGTCCTACGAGCAGTACTTC.

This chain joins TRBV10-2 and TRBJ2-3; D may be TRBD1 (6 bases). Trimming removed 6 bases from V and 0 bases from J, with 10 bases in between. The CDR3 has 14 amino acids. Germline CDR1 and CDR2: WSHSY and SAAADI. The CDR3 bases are TGCGCCAGCAGGAGGACAGTCAGCACAGATACGCAGTATTTT. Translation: CASRRTVSTDTQYF.

The CDR3, as DNA: TGTGCCAGCAGCTTAGTGGCGGGGGGCTTATACGAGCAGTACTTC. This sequence encodes CASSLVAGGLYEQYF. The V call is TRBV7-2, the J call TRBJ2-7, with 8 bases lining up with TRBD2. CDR3 length equals 15 residues. The V gene end was trimmed by 1 base and the J gene end by 4 bases; junction bases not matched to a gene: 6. Germline values: CDR1 SGHTA, CDR2 FQGNSA.

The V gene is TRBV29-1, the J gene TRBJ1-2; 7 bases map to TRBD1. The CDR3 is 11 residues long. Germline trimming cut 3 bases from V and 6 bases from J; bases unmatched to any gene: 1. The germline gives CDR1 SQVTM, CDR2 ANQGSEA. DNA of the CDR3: TGCAGCGTTGACGACAGGGATGGCTACACCTTC. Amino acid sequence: CSVDDRDGYTF.

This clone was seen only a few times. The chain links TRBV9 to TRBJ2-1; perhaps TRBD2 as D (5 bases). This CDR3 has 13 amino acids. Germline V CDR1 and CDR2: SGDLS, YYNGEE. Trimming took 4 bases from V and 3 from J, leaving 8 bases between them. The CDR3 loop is CASSPDYYNEQFF. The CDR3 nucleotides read TGTGCCAGCAGCCCAGACTACTACAATGAGCAGTTCTTC. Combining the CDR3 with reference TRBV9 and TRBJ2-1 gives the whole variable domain DSGVTQTPKHLITATGQRVTLRCSPRSGDLSVYWYQQSLDQGLQFLIQYYNGEERAKGNILERFSAQQFPDLHSELNLSSLELGDSALYFCASSPDYYNEQFFGPGTRLTVL.

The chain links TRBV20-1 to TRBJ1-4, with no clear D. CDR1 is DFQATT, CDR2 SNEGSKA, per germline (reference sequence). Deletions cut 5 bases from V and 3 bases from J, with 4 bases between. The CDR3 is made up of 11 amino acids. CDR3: CSASANEKLFF. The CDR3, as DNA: TGCAGTGCTTCTGCTAATGAAAAACTGTTTTTT.

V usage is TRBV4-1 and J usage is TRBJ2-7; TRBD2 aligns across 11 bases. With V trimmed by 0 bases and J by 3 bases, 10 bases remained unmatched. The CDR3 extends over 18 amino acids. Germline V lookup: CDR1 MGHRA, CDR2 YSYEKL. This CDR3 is CASSQDLFGLAGGYEQYF. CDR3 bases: TGCGCCAGCAGCCAAGATCTTTTCGGGCTAGCGGGGGGCTACGAGCAGTACTTC.

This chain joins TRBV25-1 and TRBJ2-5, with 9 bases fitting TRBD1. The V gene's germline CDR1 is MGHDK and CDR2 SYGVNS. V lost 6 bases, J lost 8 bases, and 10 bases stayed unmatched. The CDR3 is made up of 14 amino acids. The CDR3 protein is CASSDPGQGITQYF. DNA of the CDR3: TGTGCCAGCAGCGATCCGGGACAGGGCATTACCCAGTACTTC.

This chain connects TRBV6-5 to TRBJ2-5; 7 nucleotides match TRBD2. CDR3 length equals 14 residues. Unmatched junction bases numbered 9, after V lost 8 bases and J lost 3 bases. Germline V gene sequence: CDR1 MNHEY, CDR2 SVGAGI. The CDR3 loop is CASGGGSGKETQYF. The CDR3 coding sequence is TGTGCCAGCGGCGGGGGTAGCGGAAAAGAGACCCAGTACTTC.

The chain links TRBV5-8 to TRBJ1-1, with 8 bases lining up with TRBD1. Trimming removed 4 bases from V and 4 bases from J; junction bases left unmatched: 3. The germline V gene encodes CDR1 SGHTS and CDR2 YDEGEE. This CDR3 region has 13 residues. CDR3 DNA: TGTGCCAGCAGCCTAGACAGGGGCACTGAAGCTTTCTTT. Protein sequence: CASSLDRGTEAFF. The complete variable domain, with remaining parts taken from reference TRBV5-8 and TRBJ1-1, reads EAGVTQSPTHLIKTRGQQATLRCSPISGHTSVYWYQQALGLGLQFLLWYDEGEERNRGNFPPRFSGRQFPNYSSELNVNALELEDSALYLCASSLDRGTEAFFGQGTRLTVV.

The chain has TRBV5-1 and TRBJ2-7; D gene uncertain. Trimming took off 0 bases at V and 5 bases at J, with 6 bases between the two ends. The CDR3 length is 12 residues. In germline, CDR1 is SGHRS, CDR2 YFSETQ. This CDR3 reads CASSLAPDEQYF. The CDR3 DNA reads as TGCGCCAGCAGCTTGGCCCCGGACGAGCAGTACTTC. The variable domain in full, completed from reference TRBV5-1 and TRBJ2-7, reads KAGVTQTPRYLIKTRGQQVTLSCSPISGHRSVSWYQQTPGQGLQFLFEYFSETQRNKGNFPGRFSGRQFSNSRSEMNVSTLELGDSALYLCASSLAPDEQYFGPGTRLTVT.

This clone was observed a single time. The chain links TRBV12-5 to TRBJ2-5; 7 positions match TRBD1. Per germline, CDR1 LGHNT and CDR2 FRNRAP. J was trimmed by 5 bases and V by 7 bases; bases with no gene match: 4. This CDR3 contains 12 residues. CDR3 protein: CASEGGSETQYF. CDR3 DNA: TGTGCTAGTGAAGGGGGCTCTGAGACCCAGTACTTC.

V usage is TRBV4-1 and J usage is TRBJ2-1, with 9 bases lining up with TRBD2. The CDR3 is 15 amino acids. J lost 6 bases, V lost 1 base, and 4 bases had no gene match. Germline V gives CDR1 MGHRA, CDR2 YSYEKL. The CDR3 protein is CASSQGLAGFNEQFF. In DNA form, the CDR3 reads TGCGCCAGCAGCCAAGGGCTAGCGGGGTTCAATGAGCAGTTCTTC.

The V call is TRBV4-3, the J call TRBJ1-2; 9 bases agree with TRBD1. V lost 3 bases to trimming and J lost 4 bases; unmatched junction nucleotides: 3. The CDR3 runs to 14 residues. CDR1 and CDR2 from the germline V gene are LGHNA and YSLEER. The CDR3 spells CASSQGQGGYGYTF. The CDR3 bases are TGCGCCAGCAGCCAGGGACAGGGTGGCTATGGCTACACCTTC.

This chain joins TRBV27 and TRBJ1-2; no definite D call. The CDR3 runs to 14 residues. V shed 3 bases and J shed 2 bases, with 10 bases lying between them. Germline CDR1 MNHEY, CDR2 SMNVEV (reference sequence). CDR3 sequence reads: CASSFSGFNYGYTF. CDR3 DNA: TGTGCCAGCAGTTTTTCGGGGTTCAACTATGGCTACACCTTC.